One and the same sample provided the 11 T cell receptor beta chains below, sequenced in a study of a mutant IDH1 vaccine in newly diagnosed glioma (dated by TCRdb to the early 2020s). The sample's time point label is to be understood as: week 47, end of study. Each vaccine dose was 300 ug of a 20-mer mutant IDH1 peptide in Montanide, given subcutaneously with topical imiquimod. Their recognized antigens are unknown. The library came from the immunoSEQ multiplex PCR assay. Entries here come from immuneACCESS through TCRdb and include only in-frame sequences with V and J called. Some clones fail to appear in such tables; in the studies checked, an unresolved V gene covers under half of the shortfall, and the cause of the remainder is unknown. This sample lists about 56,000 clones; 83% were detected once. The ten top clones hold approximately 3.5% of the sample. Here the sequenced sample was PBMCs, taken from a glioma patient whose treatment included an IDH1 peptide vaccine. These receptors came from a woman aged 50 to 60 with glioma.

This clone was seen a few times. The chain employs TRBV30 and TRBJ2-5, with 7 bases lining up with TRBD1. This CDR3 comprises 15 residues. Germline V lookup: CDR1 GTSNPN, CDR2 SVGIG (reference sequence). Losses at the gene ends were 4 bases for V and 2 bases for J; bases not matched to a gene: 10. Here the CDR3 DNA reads TGTGCCTGGAACCCCGGGACAGATTTTCAAGAGACCCAGTACTTC. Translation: CAWNPGTDFQETQYF.

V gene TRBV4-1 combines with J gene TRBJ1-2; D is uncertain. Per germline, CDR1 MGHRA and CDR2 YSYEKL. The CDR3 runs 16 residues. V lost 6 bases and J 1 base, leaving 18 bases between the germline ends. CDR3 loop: CASRDEGVSDNYGYTF. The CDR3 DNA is TGCGCCAGCAGGGACGAGGGTGTCAGCGATAACTATGGCTACACCTTC.

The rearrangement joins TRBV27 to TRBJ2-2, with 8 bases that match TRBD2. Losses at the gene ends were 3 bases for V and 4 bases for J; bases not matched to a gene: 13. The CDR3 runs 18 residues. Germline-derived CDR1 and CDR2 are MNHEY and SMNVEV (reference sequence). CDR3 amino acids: CASSFKRRGADVTGELFF. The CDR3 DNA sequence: TGTGCCAGCAGTTTCAAACGGCGGGGGGCCGACGTCACCGGGGAGCTGTTTTTT.

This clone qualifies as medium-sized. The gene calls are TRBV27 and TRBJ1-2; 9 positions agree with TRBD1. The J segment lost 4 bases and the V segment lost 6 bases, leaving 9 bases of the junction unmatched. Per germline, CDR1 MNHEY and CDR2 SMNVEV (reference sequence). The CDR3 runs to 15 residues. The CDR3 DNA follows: TGTGCCAGCAGCCCGACAGGGGGAAGCGGCTATGGCTACACCTTC. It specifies CASSPTGGSGYGYTF.

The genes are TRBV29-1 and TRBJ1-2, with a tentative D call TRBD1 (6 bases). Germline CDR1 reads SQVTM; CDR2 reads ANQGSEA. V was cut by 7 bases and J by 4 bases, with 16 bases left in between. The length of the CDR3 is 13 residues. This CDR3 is CSGIPTGGYGYTF. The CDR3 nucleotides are TGCAGCGGGATTCCGACAGGTGGCTATGGCTACACCTTC.

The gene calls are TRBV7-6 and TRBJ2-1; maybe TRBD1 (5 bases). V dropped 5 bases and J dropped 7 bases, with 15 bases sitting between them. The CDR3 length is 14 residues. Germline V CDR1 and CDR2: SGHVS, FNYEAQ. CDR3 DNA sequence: TGTGCCAGCAGCCCCTCGGGCACAGGAAATGAGCAGTTCTTC. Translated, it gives CASSPSGTGNEQFF.

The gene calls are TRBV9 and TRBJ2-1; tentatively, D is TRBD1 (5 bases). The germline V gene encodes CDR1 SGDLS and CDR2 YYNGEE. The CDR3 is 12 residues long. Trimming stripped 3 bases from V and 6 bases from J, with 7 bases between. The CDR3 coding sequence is TGTGCCAGCAGCGCCAGGGTCAATGAGCAGTTCTTC. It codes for CASSARVNEQFF. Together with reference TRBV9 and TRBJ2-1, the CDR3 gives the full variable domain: DSGVTQTPKHLITATGQRVTLRCSPRSGDLSVYWYQQSLDQGLQFLIQYYNGEERAKGNILERFSAQQFPDLHSELNLSSLELGDSALYFCASSARVNEQFFGPGTRLTVL.

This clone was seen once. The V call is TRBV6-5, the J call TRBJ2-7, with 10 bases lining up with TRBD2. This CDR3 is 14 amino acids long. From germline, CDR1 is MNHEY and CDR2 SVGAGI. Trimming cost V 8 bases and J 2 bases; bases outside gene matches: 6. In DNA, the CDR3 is TGTGCCAGCGGCCTAGCGGGGGCGACCTACGAGCAGTACTTC. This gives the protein CASGLAGATYEQYF.

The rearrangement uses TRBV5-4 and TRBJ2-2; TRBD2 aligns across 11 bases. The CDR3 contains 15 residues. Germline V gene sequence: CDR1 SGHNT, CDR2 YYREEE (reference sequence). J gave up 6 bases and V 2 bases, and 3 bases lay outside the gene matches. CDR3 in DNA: TGTGCCAGCAGCTTCGGACTAGCGGGCGCCGGGGAGCTGTTTTTT. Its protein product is CASSFGLAGAGELFF.

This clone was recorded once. CDR3 nucleotides: TGCGCCAGCAACAGGCAGGCAGCTCTTGACTATGGCTACACCTTC. The encoded protein is CASNRQAALDYGYTF. The chain employs TRBV4-1 and TRBJ1-2; possible D gene TRBD1, 5 bases. This CDR3 comprises 15 residues. The V gene's germline CDR1 is MGHRA and CDR2 YSYEKL. Between the trimmed V and J ends, which lost 7 bases and 3 bases, there was a span of 18 bases.

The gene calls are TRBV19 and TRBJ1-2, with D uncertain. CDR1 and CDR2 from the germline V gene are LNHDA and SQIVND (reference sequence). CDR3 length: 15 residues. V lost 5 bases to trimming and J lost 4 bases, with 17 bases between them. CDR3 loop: CASSPGVGGPYGYTF. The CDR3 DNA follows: TGTGCCAGTAGTCCCGGGGTGGGCGGACCCTATGGCTACACCTTC.